The sequence of this T cell receptor beta chain was determined in a study of T cells after somatic rescue of genetic block. Sequencing used immunoSEQ multiplex PCR; TCRdb keeps in-frame clones, though not all of them. The sample has about 15,000 clones; 55% to 75% are singletons. V was pared by 0 bases and J by 0 bases, with 12 bases between. This CDR3 has 16 amino acids. CDR1 and CDR2 from the germline V gene are SGHNT and YYREEE (reference sequence). The chain uses TRBV5-4 and TRBJ1-2, with a tentative D call TRBD1 (5 bases). Sequencing was done on a sample of peripheral blood mononuclear cells (PBMCs). The source is a man between 18 and 35 years old. DNA for the CDR3: TGTGCCAGCAGCTTGGCCCAGGGATTAGCTAACTATGGCTACACCTTC. Residues: CASSLAQGLANYGYTF.